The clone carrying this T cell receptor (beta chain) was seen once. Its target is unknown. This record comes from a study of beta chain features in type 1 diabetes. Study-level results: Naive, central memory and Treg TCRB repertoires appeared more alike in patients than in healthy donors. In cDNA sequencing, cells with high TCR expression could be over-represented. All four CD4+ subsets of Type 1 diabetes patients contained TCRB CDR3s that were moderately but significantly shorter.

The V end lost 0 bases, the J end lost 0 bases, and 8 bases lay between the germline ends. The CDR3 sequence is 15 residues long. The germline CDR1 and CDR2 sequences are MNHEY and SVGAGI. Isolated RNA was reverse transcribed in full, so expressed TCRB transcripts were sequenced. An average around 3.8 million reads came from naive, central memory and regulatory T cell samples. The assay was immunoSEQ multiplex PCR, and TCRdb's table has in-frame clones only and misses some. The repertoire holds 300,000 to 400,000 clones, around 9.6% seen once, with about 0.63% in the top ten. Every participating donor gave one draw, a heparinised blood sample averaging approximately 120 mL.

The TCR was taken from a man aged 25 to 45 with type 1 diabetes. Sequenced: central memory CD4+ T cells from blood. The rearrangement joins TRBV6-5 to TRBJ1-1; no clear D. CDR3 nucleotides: TGTGCCAGCAGTTACTCTAACGGCTTGAACACTGAAGCTTTCTTT. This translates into CASSYSNGLNTEAFF.